The clone carrying this TCR beta chain was observed many times. For TCRbeta, the library was prepared with unique molecular identifiers. TCRdb called the PCR reads again in MiXCR, with one record for every CDR3 protein. The sample shows 200,000 to 250,000 distinct CDR3 sequences, approximately 12% of them seen only once. This record belongs to a study of T-cell reconstitution after alpha-beta-depleted transplantation in children. The CDR3 is 15 residues long. Germline V CDR1 and CDR2: DFQATT, SNEGSKA (reference sequence). The receptor was derived from a human donor who donated a stem cell graft to a child with acute lymphoblastic leukemia. V is TRBV20-1 and J is TRBJ1-5, with a weak D call TRBD1 (5 bases). This material consisted of PBMCs from the stem cell graft donor, taken from the stem cell graft. The CDR3 DNA reads as TGCAGCGCCAGACCATGGGCAGGGCAGGTGCAGCCCCAGCATTTT. This sequence encodes CSARPWAGQVQPQHF.